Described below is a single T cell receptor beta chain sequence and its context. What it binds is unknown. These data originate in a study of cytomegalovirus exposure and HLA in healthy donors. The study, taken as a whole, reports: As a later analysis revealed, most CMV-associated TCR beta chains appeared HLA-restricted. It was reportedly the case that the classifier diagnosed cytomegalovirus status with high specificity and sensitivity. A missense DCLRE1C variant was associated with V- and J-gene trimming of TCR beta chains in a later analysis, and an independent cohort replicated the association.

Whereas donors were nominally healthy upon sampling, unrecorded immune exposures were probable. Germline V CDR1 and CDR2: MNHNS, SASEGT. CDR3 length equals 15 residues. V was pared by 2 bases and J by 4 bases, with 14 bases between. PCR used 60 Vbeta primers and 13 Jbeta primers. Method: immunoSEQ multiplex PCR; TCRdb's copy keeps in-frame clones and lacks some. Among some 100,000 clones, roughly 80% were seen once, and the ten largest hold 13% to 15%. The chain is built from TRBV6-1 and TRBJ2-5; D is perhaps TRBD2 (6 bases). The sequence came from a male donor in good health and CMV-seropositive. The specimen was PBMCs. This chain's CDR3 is CASSELRGGSETQYF. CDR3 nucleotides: TGTGCCAGCAGTGAACTCCGGGGAGGCTCAGAGACCCAGTACTTC.